This TCR beta chain stems from a study of breast tumors, draining lymph nodes, adjacent tissues. The V gene's germline CDR1 is SGHRS and CDR2 YFSETQ. The CDR3 is 14 residues long. The V end lost 4 bases, the J end lost 6 bases, and 15 bases lay between the germline ends. TCRdb re-analysed the multiplex PCR reads in MiXCR, keeping a single row per CDR3 protein. The repertoire holds about 21,000 distinct CDR3 sequences, with roughly 55% as singletons. This clonotype has a count of ten or more. Antigen specificity is unknown. General observations from the study: Tumor and nontumor repertoires were significantly more similar in luminal-like than in basal-like breast cancer. Most tumor T cells seemingly derive from lymph node, then expand in tumor.

The chain recombines TRBV5-1 with TRBJ2-3; D gene ambiguous. The sequence was obtained from a female donor with breast cancer. Some clones in this sample may be carry-over from other donors' samples. The specimen sequenced was breast tumor tissue. CDR3 in amino acids: CASSPGFDMDTQYF. In nucleotides, the CDR3 is TGCGCCAGCAGCCCCGGTTTTGATATGGATACGCAGTATTTT.